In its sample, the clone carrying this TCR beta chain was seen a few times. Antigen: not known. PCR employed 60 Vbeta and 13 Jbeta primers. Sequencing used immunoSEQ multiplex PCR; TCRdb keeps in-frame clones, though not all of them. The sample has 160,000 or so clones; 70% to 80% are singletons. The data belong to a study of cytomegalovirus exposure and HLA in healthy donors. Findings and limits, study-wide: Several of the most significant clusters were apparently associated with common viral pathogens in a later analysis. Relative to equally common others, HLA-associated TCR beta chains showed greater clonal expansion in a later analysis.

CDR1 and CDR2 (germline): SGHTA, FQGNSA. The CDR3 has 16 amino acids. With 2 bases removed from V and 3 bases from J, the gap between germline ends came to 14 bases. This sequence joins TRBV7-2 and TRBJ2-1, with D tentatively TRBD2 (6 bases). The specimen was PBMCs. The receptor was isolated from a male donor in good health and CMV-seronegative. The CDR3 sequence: CASSLLATRGYNEQFF. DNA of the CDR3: TGTGCCAGCAGCTTACTTGCGACTAGGGGCTACAATGAGCAGTTCTTC.